This TCR beta chain was documented in a study of OX40 agonist ivuxolimab in advanced cancers. Regarding the research as a whole: Ivuxolimab, which targeted the costimulatory receptor OX40 (CD134), was an agonistic, fully human IgG2 monoclonal antibody. Intravenous ivuxolimab was administered to patients every 2 weeks at six dose levels: 0.01, 0.1, 0.3, 1.5, 3 and 10 mg/kg. Of the approximately 50 dose-escalation patients, hepatocellular carcinoma was present in approximately 20, melanoma in approximately 15, renal cell carcinoma in 9 and head and neck cancer in 9. In the dose-escalation cohort, more than 80% of patients were male, and the mean age was around 65 years with a range of roughly 20 to 79. Prior anti-PD-1, anti-PD-L1 or anti-CTLA-4 therapy was permitted, and 35% to 40% of dose-escalation patients had received checkpoint inhibitors. Three dose-escalation patients achieved partial responses, one with hepatocellular carcinoma and two with cutaneous melanoma. The purpose of peripheral TCRbeta sequencing was to test whether ivuxolimab changed TCR sequence diversity and led to clonal T-cell expansion. The monotherapy dose-escalation portion (N ≈ 52 patients) of the phase I ivuxolimab trial is reported in the paper.

To sequence the TCRbeta CDR3 region, genomic DNA was isolated from the sorted cells. The immunoSEQ Assay was used to sequence the TCRbeta CDR3 regions. TCRdb re-hosts the immuneACCESS table, in-frame sequences only. Its copies lack some clones; in the studies checked, an unresolved V gene accounts for under half of them, and the cause for the rest is not known. The table for this sample lists roughly 28,000 clones; approximately 80% of them were counted only once. The biggest ten clones account for more than 14% of the sample. Summary of the overall study and its limitations: Which antigens the clonally expanded peripheral T cells were specific for was not determined. On average, CD8+ T cells showed more expanded clones than CD4+ T cells after ivuxolimab. Clonal expansion of both CD4+ and CD8+ blood T cells was observed from baseline to week 6 at doses 0.1 to 3.0 mg/kg. In the 0.1-3.0 mg/kg groups, partial responders had among the lowest normalized peripheral clonal expansion, particularly in CD8+ T cells. Low levels of normalized T-cell clonal expansion were also seen in some nonresponding patients.

V and J are truncated by 0 bases and 4 bases respectively, leaving an intervening sequence of 12 bases. As encoded in the germline V gene (reference sequence), CDR1 is MNHEY while CDR2 is SMNVEV. There are 15 amino acids in the CDR3, from cysteine to phenylalanine inclusive. Only the CDR3 region is kept as DNA, spanning 45 bases read in frame from base 1. The trial excluded patients who had a history of autoimmune disease or who were on systemic immunosuppression. Peripheral blood for TCR sequencing was drawn from every dose cohort at baseline, at cycle 4 day 1 and at cycle 7 day 1. The samples were taken from a phase I, first-in-human, multicenter, open-label dose-escalation trial of ivuxolimab. Adults with locally advanced or metastatic melanoma, renal cell carcinoma, hepatocellular carcinoma or head and neck squamous cell carcinoma were enrolled in the trial. Before TCR sequencing, CD4+ T cells and CD8+ T cells were sorted from peripheral blood as separate populations.

As concerns this clone: Its antigen remains unidentified. Per-base quality was not reported, and no clone a single base away is much larger than it.

The sequence links TRBV27 to TRBJ2-5; the D region possibly corresponds to TRBD1 (6 bases align). The clonotype comes from an adult with an advanced solid tumor such as melanoma, head and neck, liver or kidney cancer. Sample: CD4+ or CD8+ T cells sorted from blood, taken in a trial of the OX40 agonist ivuxolimab. The sequenced DNA is TGTGCCAGCAGTTTATCACAGGGTGGAATAGAGACCCAGTACTTC. Translated, this gives CASSLSQGGIETQYF.